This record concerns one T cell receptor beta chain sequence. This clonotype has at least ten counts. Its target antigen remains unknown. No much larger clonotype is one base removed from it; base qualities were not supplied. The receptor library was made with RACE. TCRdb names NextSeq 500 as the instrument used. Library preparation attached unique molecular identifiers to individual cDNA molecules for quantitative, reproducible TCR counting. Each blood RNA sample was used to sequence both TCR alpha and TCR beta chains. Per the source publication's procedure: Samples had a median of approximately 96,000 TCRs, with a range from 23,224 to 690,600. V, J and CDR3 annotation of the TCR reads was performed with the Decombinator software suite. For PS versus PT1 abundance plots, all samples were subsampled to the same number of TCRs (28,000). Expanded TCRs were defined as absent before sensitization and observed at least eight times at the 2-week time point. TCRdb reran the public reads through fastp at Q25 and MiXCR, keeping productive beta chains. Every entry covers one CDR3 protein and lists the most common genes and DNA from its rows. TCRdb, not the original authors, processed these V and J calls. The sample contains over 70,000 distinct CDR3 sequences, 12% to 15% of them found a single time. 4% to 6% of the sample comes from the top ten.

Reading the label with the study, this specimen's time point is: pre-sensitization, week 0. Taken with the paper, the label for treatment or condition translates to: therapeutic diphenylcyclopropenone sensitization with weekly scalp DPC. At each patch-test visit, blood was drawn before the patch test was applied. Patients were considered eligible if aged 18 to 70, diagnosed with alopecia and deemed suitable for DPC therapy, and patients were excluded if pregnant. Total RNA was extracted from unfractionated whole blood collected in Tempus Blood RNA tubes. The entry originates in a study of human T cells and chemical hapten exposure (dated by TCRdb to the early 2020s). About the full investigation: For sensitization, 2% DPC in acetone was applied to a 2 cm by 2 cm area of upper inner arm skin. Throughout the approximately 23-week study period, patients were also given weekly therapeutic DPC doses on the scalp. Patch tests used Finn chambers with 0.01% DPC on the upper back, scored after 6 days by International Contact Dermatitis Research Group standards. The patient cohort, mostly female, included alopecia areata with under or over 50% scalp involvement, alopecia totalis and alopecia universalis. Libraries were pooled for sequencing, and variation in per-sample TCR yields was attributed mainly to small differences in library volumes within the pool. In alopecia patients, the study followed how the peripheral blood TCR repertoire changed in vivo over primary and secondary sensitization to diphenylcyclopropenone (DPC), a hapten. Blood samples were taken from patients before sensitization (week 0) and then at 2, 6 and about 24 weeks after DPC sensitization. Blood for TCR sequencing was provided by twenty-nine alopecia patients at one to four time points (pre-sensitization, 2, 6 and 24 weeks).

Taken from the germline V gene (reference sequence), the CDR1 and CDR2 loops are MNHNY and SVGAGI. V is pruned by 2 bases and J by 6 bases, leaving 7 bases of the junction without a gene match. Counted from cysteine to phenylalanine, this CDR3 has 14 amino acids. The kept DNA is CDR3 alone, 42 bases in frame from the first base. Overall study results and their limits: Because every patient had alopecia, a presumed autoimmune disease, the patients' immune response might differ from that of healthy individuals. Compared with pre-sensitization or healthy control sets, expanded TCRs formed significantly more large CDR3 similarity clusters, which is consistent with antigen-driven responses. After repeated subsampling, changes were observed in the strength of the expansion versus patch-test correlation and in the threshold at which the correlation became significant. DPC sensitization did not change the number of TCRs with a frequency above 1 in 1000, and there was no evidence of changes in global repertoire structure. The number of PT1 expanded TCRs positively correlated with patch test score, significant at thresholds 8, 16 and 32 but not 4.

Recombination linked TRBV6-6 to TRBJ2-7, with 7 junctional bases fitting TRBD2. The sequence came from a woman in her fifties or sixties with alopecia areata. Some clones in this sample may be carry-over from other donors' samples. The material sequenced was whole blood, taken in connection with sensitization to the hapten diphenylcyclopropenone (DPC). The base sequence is TGTGCCAGCAGTTACGACCCGACTAGCCCCGAGCAGTACTTC. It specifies CASSYDPTSPEQYF.